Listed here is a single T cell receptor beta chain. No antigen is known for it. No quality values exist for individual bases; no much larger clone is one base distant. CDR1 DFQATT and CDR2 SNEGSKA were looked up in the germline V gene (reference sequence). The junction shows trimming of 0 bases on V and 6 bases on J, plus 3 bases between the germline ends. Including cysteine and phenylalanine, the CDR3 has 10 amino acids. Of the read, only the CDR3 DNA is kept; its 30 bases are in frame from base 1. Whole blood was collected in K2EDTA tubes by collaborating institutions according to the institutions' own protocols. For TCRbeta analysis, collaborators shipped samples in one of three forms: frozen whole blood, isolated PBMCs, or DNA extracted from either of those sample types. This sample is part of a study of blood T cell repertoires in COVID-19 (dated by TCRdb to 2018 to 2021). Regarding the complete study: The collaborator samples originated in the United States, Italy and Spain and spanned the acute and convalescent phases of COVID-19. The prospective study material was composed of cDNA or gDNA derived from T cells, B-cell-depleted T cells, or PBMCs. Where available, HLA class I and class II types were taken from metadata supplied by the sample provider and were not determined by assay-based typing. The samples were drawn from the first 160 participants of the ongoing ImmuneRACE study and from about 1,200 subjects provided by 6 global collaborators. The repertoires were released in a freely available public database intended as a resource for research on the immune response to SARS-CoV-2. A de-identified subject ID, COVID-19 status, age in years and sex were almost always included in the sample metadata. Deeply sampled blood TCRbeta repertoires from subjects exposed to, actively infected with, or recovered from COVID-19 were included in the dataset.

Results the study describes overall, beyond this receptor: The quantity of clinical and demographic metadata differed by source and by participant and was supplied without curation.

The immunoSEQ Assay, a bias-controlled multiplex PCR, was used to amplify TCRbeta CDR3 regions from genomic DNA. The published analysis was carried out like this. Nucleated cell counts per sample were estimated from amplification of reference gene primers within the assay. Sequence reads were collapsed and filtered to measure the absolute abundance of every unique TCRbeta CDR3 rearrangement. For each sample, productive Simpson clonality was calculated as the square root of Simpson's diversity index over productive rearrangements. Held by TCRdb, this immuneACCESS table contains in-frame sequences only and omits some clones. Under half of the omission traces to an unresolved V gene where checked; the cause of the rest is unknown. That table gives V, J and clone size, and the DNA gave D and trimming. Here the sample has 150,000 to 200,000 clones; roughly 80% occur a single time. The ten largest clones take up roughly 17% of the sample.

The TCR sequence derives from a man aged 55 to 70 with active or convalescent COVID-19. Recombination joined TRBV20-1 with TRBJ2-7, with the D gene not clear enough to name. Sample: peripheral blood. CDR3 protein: CSARDREQYF. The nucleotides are TGCAGTGCTAGAGATCGCGAGCAGTACTTC.